This entry concerns a single TCR beta chain. Its specificity is not known. From germline, CDR1 is MGHRA and CDR2 YSYEKL. This CDR3 comprises 17 residues. V was clipped by 1 base and J by 0 bases, with 13 bases between them. The PCR contained 60 Vbeta and 13 Jbeta primers. Using immunoSEQ multiplex PCR, the repertoire was profiled, and TCRdb retains in-frame clones only, with some absent. In the table there are 200,000 to 250,000 clones, 82% of which are singletons. The data were taken from a study of cytomegalovirus exposure and HLA in healthy donors. Study-wide results and caveats: Reportedly, a later analysis found an Asian-associated ancestry cluster had fewer N-insertions than the roughly 700-donor mean.

The sequence was obtained from a woman between 40 and 55 years old in good health and CMV-seropositive. The chain carries TRBV4-1 and TRBJ1-3; D gene unclear. Specimen: PBMCs. CDR3 amino acids: CASSQVVTTSSGNTIYF. The CDR3 region has the DNA TGCGCCAGCAGCCAAGTAGTGACTACGAGCTCTGGAAACACCATATATTTT.